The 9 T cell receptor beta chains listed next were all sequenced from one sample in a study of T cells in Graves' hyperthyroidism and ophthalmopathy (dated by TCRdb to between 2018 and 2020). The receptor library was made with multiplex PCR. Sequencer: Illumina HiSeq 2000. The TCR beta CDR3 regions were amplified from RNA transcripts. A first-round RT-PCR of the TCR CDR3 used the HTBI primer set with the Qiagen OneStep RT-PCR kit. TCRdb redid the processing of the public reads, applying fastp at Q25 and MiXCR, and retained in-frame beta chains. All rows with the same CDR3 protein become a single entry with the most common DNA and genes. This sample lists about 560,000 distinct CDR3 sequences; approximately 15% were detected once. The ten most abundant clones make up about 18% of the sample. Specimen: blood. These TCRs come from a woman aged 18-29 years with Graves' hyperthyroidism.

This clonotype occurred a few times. The CDR3 spells CAWSGPGGPDQTKLSYNEQFF. CDR3 DNA sequence: TGTGCCTGGAGTGGCCCGGGGGGTCCAGACCAGACTAAGCTCTCCTACAATGAGCAGTTCTTC. The chain is built from TRBV30 and TRBJ2-1, with 7 bases matching TRBD2. CDR1 is GTSNPN and CDR2 is SVGIG in the germline V gene (reference sequence). This CDR3 region has 21 residues. The trim removed 1 base at V and 0 bases at J, leaving 21 bases unmatched.

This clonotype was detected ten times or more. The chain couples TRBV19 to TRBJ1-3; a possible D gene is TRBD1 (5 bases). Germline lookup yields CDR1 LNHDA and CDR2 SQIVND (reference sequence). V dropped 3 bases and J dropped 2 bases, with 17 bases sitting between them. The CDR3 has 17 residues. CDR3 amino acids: CASSIPLGRAAGNTIYF. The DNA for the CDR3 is TGTGCCAGTAGTATCCCTCTGGGCAGGGCGGCTGGAAACACCATATATTTT.

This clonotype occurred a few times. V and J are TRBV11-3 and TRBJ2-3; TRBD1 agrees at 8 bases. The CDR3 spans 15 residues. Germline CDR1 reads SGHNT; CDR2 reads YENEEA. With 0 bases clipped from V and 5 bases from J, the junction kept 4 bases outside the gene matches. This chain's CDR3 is CASSLEGQGLDTQYF. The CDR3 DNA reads TGTGCCAGCAGCTTAGAAGGACAGGGACTAGATACGCAGTATTTT.

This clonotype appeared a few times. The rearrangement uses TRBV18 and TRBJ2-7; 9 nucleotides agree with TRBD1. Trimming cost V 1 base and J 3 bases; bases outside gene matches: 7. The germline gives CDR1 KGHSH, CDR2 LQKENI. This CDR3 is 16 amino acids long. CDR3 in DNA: TGTGCCAGCTCACCACAAACCGGGACAGGGTTCTACGAGCAGTACTTC. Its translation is CASSPQTGTGFYEQYF.

CDR3 sequence reads: CASSLQGQGAGTEAFF. The CDR3 coding sequence is TGCGCCAGCAGCTTGCAGGGACAGGGGGCTGGCACTGAAGCTTTCTTT. The J gene is TRBJ1-1, the V gene TRBV5-1; TRBD1 matches 12 bases. The junction had 5 bases not matched to a gene; V was cut back by 1 base and J by 4 bases. The CDR3 has 16 residues. The germline gives CDR1 SGHRS, CDR2 YFSETQ.

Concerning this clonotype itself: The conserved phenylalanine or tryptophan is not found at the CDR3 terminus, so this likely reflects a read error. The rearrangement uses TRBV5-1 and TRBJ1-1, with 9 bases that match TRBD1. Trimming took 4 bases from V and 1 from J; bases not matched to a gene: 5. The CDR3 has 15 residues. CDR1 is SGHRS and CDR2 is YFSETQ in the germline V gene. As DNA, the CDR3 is TGCGCCAGCAGCAAAGGGACAGGGCCGAACACTGAAGCTTTCCTT. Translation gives CASSKGTGPNTEAFL.

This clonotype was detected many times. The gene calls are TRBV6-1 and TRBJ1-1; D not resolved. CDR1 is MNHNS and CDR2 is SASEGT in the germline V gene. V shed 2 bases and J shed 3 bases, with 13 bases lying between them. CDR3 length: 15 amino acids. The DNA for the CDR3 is TGTGCCAGCAGTGAATCGGTGTGGGGAGACACTGAAGCTTTCTTT. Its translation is CASSESVWGDTEAFF.

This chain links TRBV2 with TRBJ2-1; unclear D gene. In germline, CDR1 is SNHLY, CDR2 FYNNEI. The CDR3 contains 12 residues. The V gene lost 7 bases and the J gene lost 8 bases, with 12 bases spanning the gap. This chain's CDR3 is CASIPGWDEQFF. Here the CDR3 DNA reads TGTGCCAGCATACCCGGTTGGGATGAGCAGTTCTTC.

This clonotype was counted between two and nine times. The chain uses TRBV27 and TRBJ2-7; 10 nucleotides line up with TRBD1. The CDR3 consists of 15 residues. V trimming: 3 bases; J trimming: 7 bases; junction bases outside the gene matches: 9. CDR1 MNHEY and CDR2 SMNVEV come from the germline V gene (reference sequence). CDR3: CASSFSGTGAGEQYF. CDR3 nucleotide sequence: TGTGCCAGCAGTTTCTCGGGGACAGGGGCGGGAGAGCAGTACTTC.